This TCR beta chain was profiled in a study of blood T cell repertoires in COVID-19. The overall study: The analysed material was cDNA or gDNA that came from T cells, B-cell-depleted T cells, or PBMCs.

The authors' processing: Amplification of reference gene primers provided the estimated nucleated cell counts. The method was immunoSEQ multiplex PCR; TCRdb's version includes in-frame clones alone and lacks a portion of them. V, J and clone size derive from that table, while D and trimming were established from the DNA sequence. This sample yields around 130,000 clones, of which roughly 83% are seen a single time; around 15% belongs to the top ten. The CDR3 length is 15 residues. Germline V CDR1 and CDR2: LNHNV, YYDKDF (reference sequence). The V and J ends lost 2 bases and 3 bases, in that order; junction bases with no gene match: 1.

This receptor was obtained from a woman between 50 and 59 years old with acute or convalescent COVID-19. Sequencing was done on a sample of peripheral blood. The chain uses TRBV15 and TRBJ2-2, with TRBD1 matching over 9 bases. DNA for the CDR3: TGTGCCACCAGCAGAAGGACAGGGGACACCGGGGAGCTGTTTTTT. Protein sequence: CATSRRTGDTGELFF.